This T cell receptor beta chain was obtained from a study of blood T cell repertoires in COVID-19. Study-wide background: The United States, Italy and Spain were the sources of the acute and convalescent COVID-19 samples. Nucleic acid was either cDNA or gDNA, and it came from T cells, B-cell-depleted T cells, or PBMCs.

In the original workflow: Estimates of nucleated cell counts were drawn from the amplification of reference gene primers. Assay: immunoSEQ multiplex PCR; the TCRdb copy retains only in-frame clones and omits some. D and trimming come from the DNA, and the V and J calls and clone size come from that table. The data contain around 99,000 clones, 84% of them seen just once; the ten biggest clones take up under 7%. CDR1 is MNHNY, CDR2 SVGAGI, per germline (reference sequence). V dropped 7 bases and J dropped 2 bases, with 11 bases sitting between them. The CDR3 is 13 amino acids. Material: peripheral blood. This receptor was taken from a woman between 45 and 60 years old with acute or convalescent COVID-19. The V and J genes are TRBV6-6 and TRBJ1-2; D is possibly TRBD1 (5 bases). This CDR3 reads CASTPSGNYGYTF. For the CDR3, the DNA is TGTGCCAGCACCCCGTCAGGGAACTATGGCTACACCTTC.